The entry below gives a single T cell receptor (beta chain) sequence along with its context. Trimming left V 2 bases short and J 5 bases short, with 10 bases between. The germline V gene encodes CDR1 SQVTM and CDR2 ANQGSEA. The CDR3 runs 13 residues. The data derive from a study of blood T cell repertoires in COVID-19. Libraries were prepared by immunoSEQ multiplex PCR; TCRdb keeps only in-frame clonotypes and omits some of them. The sample holds 32,000 or so clones; 70% to 90% are singletons and the top ten take roughly 6.3%. The clonotype originates from a human donor in a cohort sampled during active COVID-19. The chain employs TRBV29-1 and TRBJ1-5; no definite D call. Material: peripheral blood. The DNA for the CDR3 is TGCAGCGTTGAAATTGGGAGAGATCAGCCCCAGCATTTT. This gives the protein CSVEIGRDQPQHF. Drawing the rest from reference TRBV29-1 and TRBJ1-5, the complete variable domain is SAVISQKPSRDICQRGTSLTIQCQVDSQVTMMFWYRQQPGQSLTLIATANQGSEATYESGFVIDKFPISRPNLTFSTLTVSNMSPEDSSIYLCSVEIGRDQPQHFGDGTRLSIL.